In this sample, the clone carrying this T cell receptor beta chain turned up once. What it binds is not known. Sequenced by immunoSEQ multiplex PCR; TCRdb stores in-frame clones only, minus some. The sample includes about 83,000 clones, around 93% of them seen just once. This CDR3 region has 16 residues. Germline V CDR1 and CDR2: MNHEY, SMNVEV (reference sequence). V was pared by 4 bases and J by 2 bases, with 16 bases between. This sample was included in a study of T cell responses to AZD1222 COVID-19 vaccine. Broader study findings: Following two doses of AZD1222, Spike-specific TCR breadth and depth rose. The study identified only six AZD1222 recipients as seropositive at baseline.

Doses given second, at about 4 or about 12 weeks, were pooled. The chain joins TRBV27 to TRBJ2-3; perhaps TRBD2 as D (5 bases). Sequencing was performed on peripheral blood, taken 28 days after the second AZD1222 dose. The TCR sequence derives from an adult who received the AZD1222 COVID-19 vaccine. The CDR3: CASSYYRGLNTDTQYF. The CDR3 nucleotides read TGTGCCAGCAGTTATTATCGAGGGCTAAACACAGATACGCAGTATTTT.